Following are 24 T cell receptor beta chains from one sample sequenced in a study of OX40 agonist ivuxolimab in advanced cancers. The protocol was immunoSEQ multiplex PCR, while the TCRdb copy is restricted to in-frame clones and leaves out a portion. The profile shows 60,000 to 95,000 clones, more than 90% of them singletons. The specimen was CD4+ or CD8+ T cells sorted from blood, collected in a trial of the OX40 agonist ivuxolimab. The receptors were sampled from an adult with an advanced solid tumor such as melanoma, head and neck, liver or kidney cancer.

This rearrangement joins TRBV5-1 to TRBJ2-5; TRBD1 might be the D (8 bases). V lost 4 bases to trimming and J lost 8 bases, with 24 bases between them. Germline CDR1 SGHRS, CDR2 YFSETQ. The CDR3 contains 16 residues. CDR3 sequence reads: CASSRTGFTGGDTQYF. The DNA of the CDR3 is TGCGCCAGCAGCAGGACAGGGTTCACAGGGGGGGATACCCAGTACTTC.

The V call is TRBV19, the J call TRBJ1-2; 10 bases line up with TRBD1. Germline V gene sequence: CDR1 LNHDA, CDR2 SQIVND (reference sequence). Germline trimming cut 3 bases from V and 6 bases from J; bases unmatched to any gene: 7. This CDR3 is built from 15 residues. For the CDR3, the DNA is TGTGCCAGTAGTATTTGGACGACAGGGGGCGATGGCTACACCTTC. Residues: CASSIWTTGGDGYTF.

The V gene is TRBV28, the J gene TRBJ2-7; D might be TRBD2 (5 bases). This CDR3 spans 16 amino acids. Per germline, CDR1 MDHEN and CDR2 SYDVKM. Trimming took 2 bases from V and 1 from J, leaving 15 bases between them. CDR3 in DNA: TGTGCCAGCAGTTTAAGCGGTCTTTATCCATCCTACGAGCAGTACTTC. Its protein is CASSLSGLYPSYEQYF.

The gene calls are TRBV2 and TRBJ2-7; 11 positions agree with TRBD2. J lost 4 bases, V lost 8 bases, and 13 bases had no gene match. Germline values: CDR1 SNHLY, CDR2 FYNNEI. The CDR3 totals 16 residues. The CDR3 reads CASSLAGGPSIYEQYF. As DNA, the CDR3 is TGTGCCAGCTCTTTAGCGGGAGGGCCCTCTATATACGAGCAGTACTTC.

This rearrangement joins TRBV27 to TRBJ2-5; perhaps D is TRBD1 or TRBD2 (5 bases each). Germline V gene data show CDR1 as MNHEY and CDR2 as SMNVEV (reference sequence). V was trimmed by 6 bases and J by 8 bases, leaving 19 bases between them. The CDR3 spans 14 residues. The CDR3 here is CASSKWDRTTTQYF. In DNA, the CDR3 is TGTGCCAGCAGCAAATGGGACCGAACCACCACCCAGTACTTC.

The V call is TRBV6-5, the J call TRBJ2-3, with D perhaps given as TRBD1 or TRBD2 (6 bases each). The CDR3 length is 15 residues. Germline V gives CDR1 MNHEY, CDR2 SVGAGI. V lost 10 bases and J lost 6, with 23 bases in between. The CDR3 DNA reads TGTGCCACCAGACAGGCCGGGGGCAATGTCGATACGCAGTATTTT. This gives the protein CATRQAGGNVDTQYF.

V and J are TRBV2 and TRBJ1-5; D perhaps matches TRBD1 (5 bases). This CDR3 is 13 amino acids long. Per the germline V gene, CDR1 is SNHLY and CDR2 is FYNNEI. V was shortened by 6 bases and J by 4 bases, with 10 bases between the two germline ends. In DNA form, the CDR3 reads TGTGCCAGCAGGGGGGATGTGAATCAGCCCCAGCATTTT. Translating gives CASRGDVNQPQHF. Filled out from reference TRBV2 and TRBJ1-5, the complete variable domain reads EPEVTQTPSHQVTQMGQEVILRCVPISNHLYFYWYRQILGQKVEFLVSFYNNEISEKSEIFDDQFSVERPDGSNFTLKIRSTKLEDSAMYFCASRGDVNQPQHFGDGTRLSIL.

The table lists this clone with a few counts. The rearrangement links TRBV5-5 to TRBJ1-1; maybe TRBD1 (6 bases). The CDR3 extends over 14 amino acids. The V gene lost 7 bases and the J gene lost 7 bases, with 20 bases spanning the gap. CDR1 and CDR2 from the germline V gene are SGHKS and YYEKEE (reference sequence). CDR3 in DNA: TGTGCCAGCGGGATACAGGGTAGCCCCAATGAAGCTTTCTTT. Protein sequence: CASGIQGSPNEAFF.

This clone was observed a handful of times. J is TRBJ1-1 and V is TRBV29-1, with 8 nucleotides matching TRBD1. J was trimmed by 1 base and V by 6 bases; bases with no gene match: 4. The CDR3 totals 13 residues. Germline V CDR1 and CDR2: SQVTM, ANQGSEA. For the CDR3, the DNA is TGCAGCGTAAATGGACAGGGGAACACTGAAGCTTTCTTT. This translates into CSVNGQGNTEAFF.

The chain uses TRBV7-8 and TRBJ2-3, with 9 bases identical to TRBD1. This CDR3 comprises 13 residues. V dropped 1 base and J dropped 12; count of bases not matched to a gene: 5. Germline CDR1 reads SGHVS; CDR2 reads FQNEAQ. The CDR3 protein is CASSLGQGGVQYF. CDR3 in DNA: TGTGCCAGCAGCTTAGGACAGGGGGGGGTACAGTATTTT.

This chain connects TRBV6-1 to TRBJ2-2; the D is unclear. Trimming took 7 bases from V and 6 from J, leaving 15 bases between them. The CDR3 runs to 14 residues. From germline, CDR1 is MNHNS and CDR2 SASEGT. CDR3 DNA: TGTGCCAGCACTTCTGGGGTCCAACCCGGGGAGCTGTTTTTT. Protein: CASTSGVQPGELFF.

The chain joins TRBV7-2 to TRBJ1-3; D is uncertain. Trimming removed 4 bases from V and 4 bases from J, with 8 bases in between. Germline V CDR1 and CDR2: SGHTA, FQGNSA. The CDR3 has 13 residues. CDR3 in amino acids: CASSSYPGNTIYF. The CDR3 DNA is TGTGCCAGCAGCTCATATCCGGGAAACACCATATATTTT.

The sample holds one count of this clone. Other DNA sequences within the sample encode an identical CDR3. The chain has TRBV6-5 and TRBJ2-7; the D call may be TRBD1 or TRBD2 (5 bases each). Trimming pared 6 bases from V and 0 bases from J, leaving 12 bases between. The CDR3 contains 14 residues. Germline V gene sequence: CDR1 MNHEY, CDR2 SVGAGI. CDR3 DNA: TGTGCCAGCAGGTGGGACCGAAGCTCCTACGAGCAGTACTTC. Translation gives CASRWDRSSYEQYF.

The chain uses TRBV5-1 and TRBJ2-5, with D perhaps being TRBD1 or TRBD2 (5 bases each). V gave up 4 bases and J gave up 3 bases, with 13 bases separating them. Per the germline V gene, CDR1 is SGHRS and CDR2 is YFSETQ. This CDR3 is built from 14 residues. The CDR3 is CASSPGQAKETQYF. The CDR3 DNA reads TGCGCCAGCAGCCCGGGGCAGGCTAAAGAGACCCAGTACTTC.

This clone came up once. The rearrangement joins TRBV7-2 to TRBJ2-1, with a possible D match to TRBD2 (5 bases). V shed 3 bases and J shed 2 bases, with 8 bases lying between them. Per the germline V gene, CDR1 is SGHTA and CDR2 is FQGNSA. This CDR3 has 14 residues. CDR3 protein: CASSFDGTYNEQFF. CDR3 in DNA: TGTGCCAGCAGCTTCGACGGGACCTACAATGAGCAGTTCTTC.

The gene calls are TRBV18 and TRBJ2-5; 7 bases are a match to TRBD2. Losses at the gene ends were 0 bases for V and 0 bases for J; bases not matched to a gene: 1. The CDR3 runs to 15 residues. Germline V gives CDR1 KGHSH, CDR2 LQKENI. CDR3 sequence reads: CASSPPGGYQETQYF. The DNA of the CDR3 is TGTGCCAGCTCACCACCCGGGGGGTACCAAGAGACCCAGTACTTC.

The rearrangement joins TRBV12-2 to TRBJ2-1; the D call in the table, TRBD2, was not verified against the DNA. TRBV12-2 corresponds to a pseudogene. The CDR3 is 17 residues long. The CDR3 loop reads CASRLGEGEWSYNEQFF. Written as DNA, the CDR3 is TGTGCAAGTCGCTTAGGGGAGGGGGAATGGTCCTACAATGAGCAGTTCTTC.

The chain is built from TRBV19 and TRBJ1-1; TRBD1 is a possible D gene (6 bases). The V end was cut by 6 bases, the J end by 8 bases, with 7 bases between. The germline V gene has CDR1 LNHDA and CDR2 SQIVND (reference sequence). The CDR3 runs 10 residues. CDR3 nucleotide sequence: TGTGCCAGTAGCCAGGGGGAAGCTTTCTTT. It yields the protein CASSQGEAFF.

The rearrangement uses TRBV19 and TRBJ2-7; D is possibly TRBD1 or TRBD2 (5 bases each). The CDR3 has 15 amino acids. Per the germline V gene, CDR1 is LNHDA and CDR2 is SQIVND (reference sequence). V shed 5 bases and J shed 5 bases, with 19 bases lying between them. CDR3: CASSPRGAQSDEQYF. In DNA, the CDR3 is TGTGCCAGTAGTCCCCGGGGCGCACAATCGGACGAGCAGTACTTC.

The chain joins TRBV6-5 to TRBJ2-5; 7 nucleotides match TRBD1. The trim removed 2 bases at V and 5 bases at J, leaving 8 bases unmatched. The germline V gene encodes CDR1 MNHEY and CDR2 SVGAGI. The CDR3 is 15 amino acids. In DNA, the CDR3 is TGTGCCAGCAGTTACGGGGGTTCCAGGGGGGAGACCCAGTACTTC. The encoded protein is CASSYGGSRGETQYF.

This chain links TRBV5-4 with TRBJ2-2; TRBD2 matches at 8 bases. Trimming removed 7 bases from V and 1 base from J; junction bases left unmatched: 9. The CDR3 is 16 amino acids. Germline lookup yields CDR1 SGHNT and CDR2 YYREEE (reference sequence). CDR3 in amino acids: CASSTRGGVNTGELFF. The DNA for the CDR3 is TGTGCCAGCTCAACCCGGGGGGGGGTGAACACCGGGGAGCTGTTTTTT.

To note about this clone: Other DNA sequences of this sample code for an identical CDR3. V gene TRBV30 combines with J gene TRBJ1-2, with TRBD1 matching 8 bases. After removal of 0 bases from V and 6 bases from J, the junction contained 12 bases not matched to a gene. This CDR3 is 16 amino acids long. Germline loops: CDR1 GTSNPN, CDR2 SVGIG (reference sequence). In DNA, the CDR3 is TGTGCCTGGAGTGTACGTGGCAGGGGGCTCCTTCATGGCTACACCTTC. This sequence encodes CAWSVRGRGLLHGYTF.

This clone was recorded a few times. This chain connects TRBV5-1 to TRBJ1-5; D is unclear. CDR3 length equals 13 residues. Looked up from germline, CDR1 is SGHRS and CDR2 is YFSETQ. V lost 4 bases, J lost 3 bases, and 8 bases lay in between. The CDR3: CASSEDHNQPQHF. CDR3 nucleotides: TGCGCCAGCAGCGAAGACCACAATCAGCCCCAGCATTTT. The full variable domain, completed using reference TRBV5-1 and TRBJ1-5, is KAGVTQTPRYLIKTRGQQVTLSCSPISGHRSVSWYQQTPGQGLQFLFEYFSETQRNKGNFPGRFSGRQFSNSRSEMNVSTLELGDSALYLCASSEDHNQPQHFGDGTRLSIL.

V and J are TRBV28 and TRBJ1-4, with D unresolved. V was pared by 7 bases and J by 0 bases, with 3 bases between. This CDR3 region has 12 residues. CDR1 and CDR2 from the germline V gene are MDHEN and SYDVKM. The CDR3 DNA follows: TGTGCCAGCATGACAACTAATGAAAAACTGTTTTTT. It codes for CASMTTNEKLFF.